Below, 13 T cell receptor beta chains from the same sample are listed, as sequenced in a study of T-cell reconstitution after alpha-beta-depleted transplantation in children. As it was prepared, the TCRbeta library received unique molecular identifiers. TCRdb itself ran the PCR reads through MiXCR, one entry per CDR3 protein. The sample holds around 400,000 distinct CDR3 sequences, approximately 11% seen once. Specimen: PBMCs from the stem cell graft donor, collected from the stem cell graft. The receptors were gathered from a human donor who donated a stem cell graft to a child with acute myeloid leukemia.

The gene calls are TRBV27 and TRBJ1-1; 10 bases are a match to TRBD1. Germline-derived CDR1 and CDR2 are MNHEY and SMNVEV (reference sequence). Trimming cost V 5 bases and J 4 bases; bases outside gene matches: 13. The CDR3 extends over 17 amino acids. CDR3 protein: CASSPPDRGLVGTEAFF. The CDR3 DNA sequence: TGTGCCAGCAGTCCACCGGACAGGGGGTTGGTGGGCACTGAAGCTTTCTTT.

This chain joins TRBV13 and TRBJ2-2; a possible D gene is TRBD1 (5 bases). Germline lookup yields CDR1 PRHDT and CDR2 FYEKMQ (reference sequence). Trimming removed 2 bases at V and 6 bases at J, with 13 bases between. The CDR3 contains 15 residues. The CDR3 region has the DNA TGTGCCAGCAGCTTATCAGGGCTTGGCGCCGGGGAGCTGTTTTTT. This codes for CASSLSGLGAGELFF.

This clonotype was picked up a small number of times. The V call is TRBV5-5, the J call TRBJ1-3, with D possibly being TRBD1 (5 bases). This CDR3 region has 17 residues. Germline lookup yields CDR1 SGHKS and CDR2 YYEKEE (reference sequence). V dropped 1 base and J dropped 0 bases, with 14 bases sitting between them. Here the CDR3 reads CASSLPDTGDSGNTIYF. For the CDR3, the DNA is TGTGCCAGCAGCTTGCCGGATACAGGAGACTCTGGAAACACCATATATTTT.

This chain connects TRBV11-2 to TRBJ2-5; 13 bases match TRBD2. V lost 1 base and J lost 2; bases outside the gene matches: 13. Germline lookup yields CDR1 SGHAT and CDR2 FQNNGV. This CDR3 has 20 residues. The CDR3 here is CASSLVFVGLAGARQETQYF. DNA of the CDR3: TGTGCCAGCAGCTTAGTGTTCGTCGGACTAGCGGGAGCCCGACAAGAGACCCAGTACTTC.

V gene TRBV6-5 combines with J gene TRBJ1-2; 10 bases align to TRBD1. The V gene's germline CDR1 is MNHEY and CDR2 SVGAGI. The CDR3 length is 18 residues. J was trimmed by 1 base and V by 3 bases; bases with no gene match: 11. The CDR3 is CASSYQGDRGLYNYGYTF. The CDR3 nucleotides are TGTGCCAGCAGTTATCAGGGTGACAGGGGGCTTTATAACTATGGCTACACCTTC.

This clonotype has a handful of counts. This sequence joins TRBV29-1 and TRBJ2-2; tentative D call: TRBD1 (6 bases). In germline, CDR1 is SQVTM, CDR2 ANQGSEA. Trimming removed 6 bases from V and 0 bases from J, with 8 bases in between. The CDR3 loop spans 13 amino acids. CDR3 coding DNA: TGCAGCGTCGGACAGACGAACACCGGGGAGCTGTTTTTT. It is translated as CSVGQTNTGELFF.

This clonotype was observed at least ten times. The chain carries TRBV7-9 and TRBJ1-1; tentative D call: TRBD1 (5 bases). The ends were cut back, 7 bases at V and 3 bases at J, with 12 bases in the middle. CDR1 is SEHNR, CDR2 FQNEAQ, per germline (reference sequence). The CDR3 contains 13 residues. In DNA, the CDR3 is TGTGCCAGCAACTTGGGGGGTGACACTGAAGCTTTCTTT. It translates to CASNLGGDTEAFF.

This clonotype was counted at least ten times. This chain uses TRBV7-2 with TRBJ2-7; D unclear. CDR1 is SGHTA and CDR2 is FQGNSA in the germline V gene. CDR3 length equals 11 residues. V was pared by 1 base and J by 6 bases, with 4 bases between. In DNA, the CDR3 is TGTGCCAGCAGCTTAGGCCGCGAGCAGTACTTC. Its translation: CASSLGREQYF.

In DNA, the CDR3 is TGCAGTGCTAGCGATTTGAGACTAGCGGCTCGGAGCTCCTACAATGAGCAGTTCTTC. Protein product: CSASDLRLAARSSYNEQFF. This chain links TRBV20-1 with TRBJ2-1, with 9 positions matching TRBD2. Germline lookup yields CDR1 DFQATT and CDR2 SNEGSKA (reference sequence). V lost 3 bases to trimming and J lost 0 bases; unmatched junction nucleotides: 15. The CDR3 has 19 residues.

This clonotype was seen only a few times. V is TRBV3-1 and J is TRBJ2-5, with 7 bases that match TRBD1. There are 12 residues in the CDR3. V shed 4 bases, J shed 14 bases, and the junction held 10 bases outside the gene matches. Germline values: CDR1 LGHDT, CDR2 YNNKEL (reference sequence). The CDR3 bases are TGTGCCAGCAGCCTCCCGGACAGGATCCCTTACTTC. Protein product: CASSLPDRIPYF.

There are a few counts of this clonotype. The chain employs TRBV12-3 or TRBV12-4 and TRBJ2-2; possibly TRBD2 for D (5 bases). V was trimmed by 4 bases and J by 6 bases, leaving 9 bases between them. The CDR3 has 13 amino acids. CDR3 sequence: CASSSREPGELFF. The CDR3 coding sequence is TGTGCCAGCAGTTCAAGGGAGCCCGGGGAGCTGTTTTTT.

A few counts support this clonotype. The rearrangement joins TRBV4-1 to TRBJ1-1; D gene unclear. This CDR3 spans 12 amino acids. Germline loops: CDR1 MGHRA, CDR2 YSYEKL. Trimming left V 3 bases short and J 4 bases short, with 6 bases between. CDR3 amino acids: CASSHPGTEAFF. In nucleotides, the CDR3 is TGCGCCAGCAGCCACCCGGGCACTGAAGCTTTCTTT.

Details on this clonotype: A much bigger clone sits one base away, suggesting this may be a read error. A read error is likely, as this CDR3 ends without the conserved phenylalanine or tryptophan. This sequence joins TRBV10-3 and TRBJ2-6; the match to TRBD1 covers 9 bases. The CDR3 has 17 amino acids. Germline values: CDR1 ENHRY, CDR2 SYGVKD. J was trimmed by 4 bases and V by 4 bases; bases with no gene match: 8. The CDR3 region is CAISGETGGRGANVLTL. CDR3 nucleotides: TGTGCCATCAGTGGAGAGACAGGGGGTCGAGGGGCCAACGTCCTGACTTTA.